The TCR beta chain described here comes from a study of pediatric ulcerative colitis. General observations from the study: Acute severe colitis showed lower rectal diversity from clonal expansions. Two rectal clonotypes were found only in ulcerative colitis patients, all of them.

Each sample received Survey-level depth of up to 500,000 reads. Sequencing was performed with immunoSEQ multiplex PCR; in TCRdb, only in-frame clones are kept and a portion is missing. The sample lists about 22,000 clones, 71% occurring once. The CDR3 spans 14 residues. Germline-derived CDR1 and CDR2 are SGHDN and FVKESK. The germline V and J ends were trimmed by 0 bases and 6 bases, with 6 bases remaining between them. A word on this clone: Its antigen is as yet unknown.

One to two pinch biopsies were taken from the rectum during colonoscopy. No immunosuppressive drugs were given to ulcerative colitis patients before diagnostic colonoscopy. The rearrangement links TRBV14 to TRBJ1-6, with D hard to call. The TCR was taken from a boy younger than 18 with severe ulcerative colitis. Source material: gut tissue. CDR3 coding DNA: TGTGCCAGCAGCCAAGATCACCCTAATTCACCCCTCCACTTT. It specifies CASSQDHPNSPLHF. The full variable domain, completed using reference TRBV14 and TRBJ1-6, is EAGVTQFPSHSVIEKGQTVTLRCDPISGHDNLYWYRRVMGKEIKFLLHFVKESKQDESGMPNNRFLAERTGGTYSTLKVQPAELEDSGVYFCASSQDHPNSPLHFGNGTRLTVT.